Given below is one TCR beta chain in context. Its target is not known. TCRdb re-called the RT-PCR reads through MiXCR, storing one row per CDR3 protein. This sample carries some 600,000 distinct CDR3 sequences, 14% of them seen once, and the ten largest clones take 7.5% to 9%. The sample belongs to a study of response to subunit inactivated influenza vaccine. Study-level results: Seasonal influenza vaccination, on each occasion, was suggested by the authors to recruit few new T cells.

The ends were cut back, 1 base at V and 5 bases at J, with 15 bases in the middle. The CDR3 contains 15 residues. The material sequenced was PBMCs from blood, taken roughly 2 weeks before vaccination. The J gene is TRBJ2-7, the V gene TRBV12-3 or TRBV12-4, with a tentative D call TRBD2 (7 bases). The receptor was derived from a man aged 50-60 years who received an inactivated influenza vaccine. Written as DNA, the CDR3 is TGTGCCAGCAGTTTAGGTAGTGGCGGGGGCCACGAGCAGTACTTC. It specifies CASSLGSGGGHEQYF.